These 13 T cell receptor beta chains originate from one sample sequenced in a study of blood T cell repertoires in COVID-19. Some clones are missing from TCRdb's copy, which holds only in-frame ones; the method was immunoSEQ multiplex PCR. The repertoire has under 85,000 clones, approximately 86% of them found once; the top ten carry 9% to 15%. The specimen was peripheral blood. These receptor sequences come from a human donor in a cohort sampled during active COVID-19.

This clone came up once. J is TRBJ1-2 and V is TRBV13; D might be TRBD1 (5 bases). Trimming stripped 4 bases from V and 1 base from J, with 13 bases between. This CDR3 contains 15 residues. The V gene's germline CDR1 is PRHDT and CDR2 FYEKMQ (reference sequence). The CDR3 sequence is CASSSKKTVNYGYTF. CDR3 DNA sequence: TGTGCCAGCAGCTCAAAGAAGACAGTTAACTATGGCTACACCTTC.

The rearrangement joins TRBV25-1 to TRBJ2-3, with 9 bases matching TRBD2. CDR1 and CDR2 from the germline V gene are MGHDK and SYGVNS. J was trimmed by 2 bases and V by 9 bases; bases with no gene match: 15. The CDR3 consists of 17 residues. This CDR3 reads CASKSLSGGTTTDTQYF. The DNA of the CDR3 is TGTGCCAGTAAGTCCCTAAGCGGGGGGACGACCACAGATACGCAGTATTTT.

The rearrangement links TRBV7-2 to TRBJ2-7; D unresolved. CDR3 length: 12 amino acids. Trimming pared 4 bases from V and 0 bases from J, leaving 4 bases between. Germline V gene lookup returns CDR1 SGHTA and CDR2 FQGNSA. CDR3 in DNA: TGTGCCAGCAGCTCCAACTCCTACGAGCAGTACTTC. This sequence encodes CASSSNSYEQYF.

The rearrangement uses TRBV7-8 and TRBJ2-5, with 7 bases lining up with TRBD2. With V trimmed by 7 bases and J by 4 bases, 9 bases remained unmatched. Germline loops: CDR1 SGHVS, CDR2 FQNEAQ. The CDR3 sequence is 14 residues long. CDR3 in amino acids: CASTGRTRGETQYF. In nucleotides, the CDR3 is TGTGCCAGCACCGGCCGGACTAGAGGAGAGACCCAGTACTTC.

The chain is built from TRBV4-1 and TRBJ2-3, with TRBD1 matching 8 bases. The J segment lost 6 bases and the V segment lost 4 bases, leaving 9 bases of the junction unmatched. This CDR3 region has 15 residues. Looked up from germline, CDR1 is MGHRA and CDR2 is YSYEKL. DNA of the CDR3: TGCGCCAGCAGCCCCCTCCCGGGACAGGCTGATACGCAGTATTTT. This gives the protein CASSPLPGQADTQYF.

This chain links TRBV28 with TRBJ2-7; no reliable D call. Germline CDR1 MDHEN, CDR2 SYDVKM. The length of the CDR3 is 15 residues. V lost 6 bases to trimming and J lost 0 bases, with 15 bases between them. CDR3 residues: CASSGWSSPSYEQYF. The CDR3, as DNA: TGTGCCAGCAGCGGGTGGAGTTCCCCCTCCTACGAGCAGTACTTC.

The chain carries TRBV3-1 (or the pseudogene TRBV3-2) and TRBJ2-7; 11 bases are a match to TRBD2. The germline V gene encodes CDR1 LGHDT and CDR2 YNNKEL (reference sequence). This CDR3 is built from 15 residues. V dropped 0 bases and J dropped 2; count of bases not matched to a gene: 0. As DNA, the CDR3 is TGTGCCAGCAGCCAAGAACTAGCGGGGGCCTACGAGCAGTACTTC. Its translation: CASSQELAGAYEQYF.

CDR3: CASSEVRDRVSSGANVLTF. CDR3 DNA: TGTGCCAGCAGTGAAGTGAGAGACAGGGTTAGCTCTGGGGCCAACGTCCTGACTTTC. The rearrangement joins TRBV6-1 to TRBJ2-6, with 7 bases aligning to TRBD1. Trimming cost V 1 base and J 0 bases; bases outside gene matches: 9. Germline V gene sequence: CDR1 MNHNS, CDR2 SASEGT. This CDR3 has 19 residues.

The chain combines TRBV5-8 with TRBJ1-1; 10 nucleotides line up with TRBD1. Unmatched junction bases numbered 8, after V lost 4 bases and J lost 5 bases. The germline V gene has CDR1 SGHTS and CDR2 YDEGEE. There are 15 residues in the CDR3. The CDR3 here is CASSVRQGARTEAFF. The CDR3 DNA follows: TGTGCCAGCAGCGTAAGACAGGGGGCGCGGACTGAAGCTTTCTTT. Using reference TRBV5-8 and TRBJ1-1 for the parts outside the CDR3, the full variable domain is EAGVTQSPTHLIKTRGQQATLRCSPISGHTSVYWYQQALGLGLQFLLWYDEGEERNRGNFPPRFSGRQFPNYSSELNVNALELEDSALYLCASSVRQGARTEAFFGQGTRLTVV.

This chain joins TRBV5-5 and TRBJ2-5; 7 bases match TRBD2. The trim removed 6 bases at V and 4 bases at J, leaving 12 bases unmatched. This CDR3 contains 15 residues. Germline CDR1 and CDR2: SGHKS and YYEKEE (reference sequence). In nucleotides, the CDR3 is TGTGCCAGCACCCTCGGGGGGAGCGAGGGAGAGACCCAGTACTTC. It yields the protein CASTLGGSEGETQYF.

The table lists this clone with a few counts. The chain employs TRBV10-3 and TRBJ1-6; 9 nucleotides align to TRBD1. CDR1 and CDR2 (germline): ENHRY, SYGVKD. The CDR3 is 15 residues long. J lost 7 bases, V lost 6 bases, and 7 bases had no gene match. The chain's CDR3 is CAISPGTGSNSPLHF. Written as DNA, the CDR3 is TGTGCCATCAGCCCCGGGACAGGGAGCAATTCACCCCTCCACTTT.

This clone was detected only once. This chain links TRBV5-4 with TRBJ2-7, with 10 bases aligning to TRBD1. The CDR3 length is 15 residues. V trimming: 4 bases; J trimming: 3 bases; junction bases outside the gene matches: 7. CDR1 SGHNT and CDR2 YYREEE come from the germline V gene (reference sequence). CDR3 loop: CASSIPGQGLYEQYF. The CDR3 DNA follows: TGTGCCAGCAGCATACCGGGACAGGGGCTCTACGAGCAGTACTTC.

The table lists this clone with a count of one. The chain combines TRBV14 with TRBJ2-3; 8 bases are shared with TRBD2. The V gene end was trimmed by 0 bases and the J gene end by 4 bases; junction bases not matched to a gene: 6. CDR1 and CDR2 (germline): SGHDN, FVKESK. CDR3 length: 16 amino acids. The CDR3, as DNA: TGTGCCAGCAGCCAAGAGCCAGCGGGGGCCCCAGATACGCAGTATTTT. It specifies CASSQEPAGAPDTQYF.